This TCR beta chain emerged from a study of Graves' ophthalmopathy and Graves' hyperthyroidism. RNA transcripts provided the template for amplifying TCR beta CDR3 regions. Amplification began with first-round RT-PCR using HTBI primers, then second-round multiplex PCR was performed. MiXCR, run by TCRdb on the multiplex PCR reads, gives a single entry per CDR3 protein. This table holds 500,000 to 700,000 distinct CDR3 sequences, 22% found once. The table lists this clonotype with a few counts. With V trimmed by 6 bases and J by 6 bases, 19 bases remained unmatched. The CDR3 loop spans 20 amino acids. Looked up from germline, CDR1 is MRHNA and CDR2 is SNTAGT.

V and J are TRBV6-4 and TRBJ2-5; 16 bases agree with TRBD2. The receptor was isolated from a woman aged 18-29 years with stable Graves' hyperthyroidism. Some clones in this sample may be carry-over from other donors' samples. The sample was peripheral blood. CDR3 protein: CASRDKGHPGLAGGPKTQYF. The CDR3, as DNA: TGTGCCAGCAGGGACAAGGGACACCCGGGACTAGCGGGAGGGCCGAAGACCCAGTACTTC.